Detailed here is one T cell receptor beta chain. This specimen belongs to a study of OX40 agonist ivuxolimab in advanced cancers. Some clones are missing from TCRdb's copy, which holds only in-frame ones; the method was immunoSEQ multiplex PCR. The sample lists 10,000 to 15,000 clones; 90% were seen once. Germline V gene lookup returns CDR1 SEHNR and CDR2 FQNEAQ (reference sequence). The CDR3 loop spans 14 amino acids. The V gene end was trimmed by 4 bases and the J gene end by 1 base; junction bases not matched to a gene: 1. The chain employs TRBV7-9 and TRBJ2-3; 8 nucleotides align to TRBD1. This receptor was taken from an adult with an advanced solid tumor such as melanoma, head and neck, liver or kidney cancer. Sample: CD4+ or CD8+ T cells sorted from blood, taken in a trial of the OX40 agonist ivuxolimab. The CDR3 DNA reads TGTGCCAGCAGCTCGGGACAGGGCACAGATACGCAGTATTTT. Translated: CASSSGQGTDTQYF. Full variable domain (rest looked up from reference TRBV7-9 and TRBJ2-3): DTGVSQNPRHKITKRGQNVTFRCDPISEHNRLYWYRQTLGQGPEFLTYFQNEAQLEKSRLLSDRFSAERPKGSFSTLEIQRTEQGDSAMYLCASSSGQGTDTQYFGPGTRLTVL.